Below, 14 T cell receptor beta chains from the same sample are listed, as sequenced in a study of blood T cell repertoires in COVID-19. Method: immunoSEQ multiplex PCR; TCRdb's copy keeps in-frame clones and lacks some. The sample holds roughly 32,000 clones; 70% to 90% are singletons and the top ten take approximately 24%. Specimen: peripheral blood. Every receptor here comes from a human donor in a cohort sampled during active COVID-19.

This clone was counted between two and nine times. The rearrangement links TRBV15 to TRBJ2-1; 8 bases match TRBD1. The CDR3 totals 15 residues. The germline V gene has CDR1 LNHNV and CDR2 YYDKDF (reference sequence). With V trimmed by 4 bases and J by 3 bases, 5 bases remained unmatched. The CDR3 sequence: CATSTSGTGYNEQFF. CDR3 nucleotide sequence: TGTGCCACCAGCACCTCCGGGACAGGCTACAATGAGCAGTTCTTC.

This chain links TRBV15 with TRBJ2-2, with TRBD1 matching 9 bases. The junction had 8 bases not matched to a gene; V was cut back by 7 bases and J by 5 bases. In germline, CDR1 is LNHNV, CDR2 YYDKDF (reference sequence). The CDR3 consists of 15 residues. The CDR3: CATTGQGSMTGELFF. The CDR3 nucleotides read TGTGCCACCACCGGACAGGGGTCGATGACCGGGGAGCTGTTTTTT.

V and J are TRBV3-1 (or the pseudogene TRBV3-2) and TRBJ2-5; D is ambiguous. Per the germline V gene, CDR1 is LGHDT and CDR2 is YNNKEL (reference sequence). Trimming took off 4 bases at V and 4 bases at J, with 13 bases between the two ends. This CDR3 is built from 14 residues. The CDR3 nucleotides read TGTGCCAGCAGCCCGGGTCTCCGGCGAGAGACCCAGTACTTC. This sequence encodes CASSPGLRRETQYF.

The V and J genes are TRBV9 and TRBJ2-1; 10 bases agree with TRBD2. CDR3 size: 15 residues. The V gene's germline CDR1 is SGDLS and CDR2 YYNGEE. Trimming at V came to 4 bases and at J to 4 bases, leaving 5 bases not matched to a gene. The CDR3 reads CASSTTSGAYNEQFF. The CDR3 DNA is TGTGCCAGCAGCACAACTAGCGGGGCATACAATGAGCAGTTCTTC.

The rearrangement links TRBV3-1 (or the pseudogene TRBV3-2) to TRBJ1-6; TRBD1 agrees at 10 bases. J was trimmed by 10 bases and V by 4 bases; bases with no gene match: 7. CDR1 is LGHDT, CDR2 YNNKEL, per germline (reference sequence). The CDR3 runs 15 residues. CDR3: CASSPRQGAGSPLHF. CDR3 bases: TGTGCCAGCAGCCCGCGACAGGGGGCCGGATCACCCCTCCACTTT.

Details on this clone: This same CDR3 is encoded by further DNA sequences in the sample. Here the CDR3 reads CAWSVPGNSPLHF. In DNA form, the CDR3 reads TGTGCCTGGAGTGTCCCGGGGAATTCACCCCTCCACTTT. The chain links TRBV30 to TRBJ1-6; no definite D call. From germline, CDR1 is GTSNPN and CDR2 SVGIG (reference sequence). V lost 0 bases to trimming and J lost 7 bases, with 7 bases between them. The length of the CDR3 is 13 residues. Full variable domain (missing parts from reference TRBV30 and TRBJ1-6): SQTIHQWPATLVQPVGSPLSLECTVEGTSNPNLYWYRQAAGRGLQLLFYSVGIGQISSEVPQNLSASRPQDRQFILSSKKLLLSDSGFYLCAWSVPGNSPLHFGNGTRLTVT.

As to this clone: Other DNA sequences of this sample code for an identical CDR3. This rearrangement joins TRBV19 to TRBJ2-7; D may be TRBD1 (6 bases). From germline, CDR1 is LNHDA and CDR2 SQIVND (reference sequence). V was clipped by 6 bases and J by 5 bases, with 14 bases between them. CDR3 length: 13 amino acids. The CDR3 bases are TGTGCCAGTAGCCTAGGACAGAGGAACGAGCAGTACTTC. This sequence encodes CASSLGQRNEQYF.

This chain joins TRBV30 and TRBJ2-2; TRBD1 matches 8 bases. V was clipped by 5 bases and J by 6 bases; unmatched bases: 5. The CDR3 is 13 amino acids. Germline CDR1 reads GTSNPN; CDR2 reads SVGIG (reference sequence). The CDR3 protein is CAWSTGVAGELFF. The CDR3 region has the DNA TGTGCCTGGTCGACAGGGGTGGCCGGGGAGCTGTTTTTT.

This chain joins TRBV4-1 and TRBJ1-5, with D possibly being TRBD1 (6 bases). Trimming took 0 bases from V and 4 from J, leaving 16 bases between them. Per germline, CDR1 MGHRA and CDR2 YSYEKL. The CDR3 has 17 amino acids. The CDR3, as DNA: TGCGCCAGCAGCCAAGATTCTTCAGGGGCGCAAAATCAGCCCCAGCATTTT. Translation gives CASSQDSSGAQNQPQHF.

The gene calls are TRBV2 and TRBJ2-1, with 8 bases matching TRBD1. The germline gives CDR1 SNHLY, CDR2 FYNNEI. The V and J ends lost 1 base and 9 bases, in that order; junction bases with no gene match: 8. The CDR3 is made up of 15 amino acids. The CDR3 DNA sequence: TGTGCCAGCAGTGAAGAAGGACAGGGTTTAGGTGAGCAGTTCTTC. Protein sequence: CASSEEGQGLGEQFF. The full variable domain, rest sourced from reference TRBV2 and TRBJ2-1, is EPEVTQTPSHQVTQMGQEVILRCVPISNHLYFYWYRQILGQKVEFLVSFYNNEISEKSEIFDDQFSVERPDGSNFTLKIRSTKLEDSAMYFCASSEEGQGLGEQFFGPGTRLTVL.

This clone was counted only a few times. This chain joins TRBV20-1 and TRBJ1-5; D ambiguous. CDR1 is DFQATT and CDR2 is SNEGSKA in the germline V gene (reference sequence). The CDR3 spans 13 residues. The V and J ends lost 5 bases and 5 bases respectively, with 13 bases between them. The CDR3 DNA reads TGCAGTGCTGGTGGACTGCGGGATCAGCCCCAGCATTTT. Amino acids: CSAGGLRDQPQHF.

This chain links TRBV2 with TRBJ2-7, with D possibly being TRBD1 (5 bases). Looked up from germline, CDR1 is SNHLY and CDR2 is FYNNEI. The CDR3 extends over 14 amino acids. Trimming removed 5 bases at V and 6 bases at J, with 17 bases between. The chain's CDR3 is CASSRTFASGEQYF. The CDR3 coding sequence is TGTGCCAGCAGTCGGACATTTGCATCCGGCGAGCAGTACTTC. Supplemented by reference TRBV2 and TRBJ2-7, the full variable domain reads EPEVTQTPSHQVTQMGQEVILRCVPISNHLYFYWYRQILGQKVEFLVSFYNNEISEKSEIFDDQFSVERPDGSNFTLKIRSTKLEDSAMYFCASSRTFASGEQYFGPGTRLTVT.

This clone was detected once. CDR3 DNA: TGCAGCGTCTCGGACAGGATGAACACTGAAGCTTTCTTT. Translated: CSVSDRMNTEAFF. The chain carries TRBV29-1 and TRBJ1-1; TRBD1 matches at 7 bases. The CDR3 sequence is 13 residues long. V lost 6 bases, J lost 0 bases, and 4 bases stayed unmatched. The germline V gene has CDR1 SQVTM and CDR2 ANQGSEA.

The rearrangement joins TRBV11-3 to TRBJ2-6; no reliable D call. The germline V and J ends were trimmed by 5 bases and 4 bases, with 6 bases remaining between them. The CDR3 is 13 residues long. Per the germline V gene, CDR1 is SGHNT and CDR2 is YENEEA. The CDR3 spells CASSIGGANVLTF. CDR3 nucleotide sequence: TGTGCCAGCAGCATCGGGGGGGCCAACGTCCTGACTTTC. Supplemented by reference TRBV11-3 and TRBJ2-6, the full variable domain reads EAGVVQSPRYKIIEKKQPVAFWCNPISGHNTLYWYLQNLGQGPELLIRYENEEAVDDSQLPKDRFSAERLKGVDSTLKIQPAELGDSAVYLCASSIGGANVLTFGAGSRLTVL.